These T cell receptor beta chains were read from a single sample in a study of T cell responses to AZD1222 COVID-19 vaccine. Sequencing was performed with immunoSEQ multiplex PCR; in TCRdb, only in-frame clones are kept and a portion is missing. In the table there are more than 110,000 clones, around nine tenths of which are singletons. Specimen: peripheral blood, collected on day 0 of AZD1222 vaccination. These receptors were obtained from an adult in good health. Each CDR3 is given with its conserved first and last residue. A D gene is named only where the DNA matches it firmly. Only some rows state a clone size, as once, few, many or a class for expanded clones.

V gene: TRBV5-1
clone size: .
D gene: .
J gene: TRBJ1-1
CDR3 protein: CASSLELLQMNTEAFF
CDR3 DNA: TGCGCCAGCAGCTTGGAATTGTTGCAGATGAACACTGAAGCTTTCTTT

V gene: TRBV27
clone size: .
D gene: TRBD1
J gene: TRBJ1-6
CDR3 protein: CASSSLPGQLSSPLHF
CDR3 DNA: TGTGCCAGCAGTTCCCTACCGGGACAGCTAAGCTCACCCCTCCACTTT

V gene: TRBV25-1
clone size: .
D gene: TRBD1
J gene: TRBJ2-7
CDR3 protein: CASSDPQGATPSYEQYF
CDR3 DNA: TGTGCCAGCAGTGACCCTCAGGGGGCGACCCCCTCCTACGAGCAGTACTTC

V gene: TRBV5-5
clone size: few
D gene: TRBD1
J gene: TRBJ1-2
CDR3 protein: CASSLGDRVVLNGYTF
CDR3 DNA: TGTGCCAGCAGCTTGGGGGACAGGGTCGTGTTAAATGGCTACACCTTC

V gene: TRBV5-4
clone size: .
D gene: TRBD1
J gene: TRBJ1-2
CDR3 protein: CASSSGQVPRGYTF
CDR3 DNA: TGTGCCAGCAGCTCAGGACAGGTTCCTCGAGGCTACACCTTC

V gene: TRBV24-1
clone size: .
D gene: .
J gene: TRBJ2-2
CDR3 protein: CATSDSTTNTGELFF
CDR3 DNA: TGTGCCACCAGTGATTCTACTACGAACACCGGGGAGCTGTTTTTT

V gene: TRBV7-8
clone size: once
D gene: .
J gene: TRBJ1-1
CDR3 protein: CASSLDSSPEAFF
CDR3 DNA: TGTGCCAGCAGCTTAGATAGTTCCCCTGAAGCTTTCTTT

V gene: TRBV18
clone size: once
D gene: .
J gene: TRBJ1-1
CDR3 protein: CASSPIQMGDTEAFF
CDR3 DNA: TGTGCCAGCTCACCAATACAGATGGGGGACACTGAAGCTTTCTTT

V gene: TRBV28
clone size: few
D gene: .
J gene: TRBJ2-6
CDR3 protein: CASSFGLSGANVLTF
CDR3 DNA: TGTGCCAGCAGTTTTGGACTCTCTGGGGCCAACGTCCTGACTTTC

V gene: TRBV29-1
clone size: .
D gene: TRBD1
J gene: TRBJ1-4
CDR3 protein: CSVAPGQVSTNEKLFF
CDR3 DNA: TGCAGCGTCGCACCGGGACAGGTTTCAACTAATGAAAAACTGTTTTTT

V gene: TRBV28
clone size: .
D gene: TRBD1
J gene: TRBJ2-1
CDR3 protein: CASLGTGTGLYNEQFF
CDR3 DNA: TGTGCCAGCCTGGGCACCGGGACAGGACTCTACAATGAGCAGTTCTTC

V gene: TRBV5-4
clone size: few
D gene: .
J gene: TRBJ2-7
CDR3 protein: CASRIGGRGEQYF
CDR3 DNA: TGTGCCAGCAGAATCGGGGGTCGGGGCGAGCAGTACTTC

V gene: TRBV11-1
clone size: .
D gene: .
J gene: TRBJ2-1
CDR3 protein: CASSSRRLSGVNEQFF
CDR3 DNA: TGTGCCAGCAGCTCCCGCAGACTCTCGGGGGTCAATGAGCAGTTCTTC

V gene: TRBV11-2
clone size: .
D gene: TRBD1
J gene: TRBJ1-5
CDR3 protein: CASSLGIGTGDNQPQHF
CDR3 DNA: TGTGCCAGCAGCTTAGGGATCGGGACAGGGGACAATCAGCCCCAGCATTTT

V gene: TRBV2
clone size: .
D gene: .
J gene: TRBJ1-4
CDR3 protein: CASSSDRDEKLFF
CDR3 DNA: TGTGCCAGCAGTAGCGACCGGGATGAAAAACTGTTTTTT

V gene: TRBV25-1
clone size: .
D gene: TRBD1
J gene: TRBJ2-7
CDR3 protein: CASSGRDRAEQYF
CDR3 DNA: TGTGCCAGCAGTGGACGAGACAGGGCCGAGCAGTACTTC

V gene: TRBV10-1
clone size: .
D gene: .
J gene: TRBJ2-5
CDR3 protein: CASSNQETQYF
CDR3 DNA: TGCGCCAGCAGCAACCAAGAGACCCAGTACTTC

V gene: TRBV5-1
clone size: once
D gene: .
J gene: TRBJ2-5
CDR3 protein: CASSLGVAVQETQYF
CDR3 DNA: TGCGCCAGCAGCCTGGGCGTTGCGGTTCAAGAGACCCAGTACTTC

V gene: TRBV5-4
clone size: .
D gene: .
J gene: TRBJ1-2
CDR3 protein: CASSRTDNYGYTF
CDR3 DNA: TGTGCCAGCAGCAGGACCGATAACTATGGCTACACCTTC

V gene: TRBV5-4
clone size: .
D gene: .
J gene: TRBJ1-1
CDR3 protein: CASSLGWDIGNTEAFF
CDR3 DNA: TGTGCCAGCAGCTTGGGGTGGGACATCGGGAACACTGAAGCTTTCTTT

V gene: TRBV29-1
clone size: .
D gene: TRBD2
J gene: TRBJ2-7
CDR3 protein: CSVVMWLAGGENEQYF
CDR3 DNA: TGCAGCGTTGTAATGTGGTTAGCGGGAGGGGAGAACGAGCAGTACTTC

V gene: TRBV11-3
clone size: .
D gene: .
J gene: TRBJ1-5
CDR3 protein: CASSSPTWKSGQPQHF
CDR3 DNA: TGTGCCAGCAGCTCCCCGACGTGGAAATCAGGGCAGCCCCAGCATTTT

V gene: TRBV7-9
clone size: .
D gene: .
J gene: TRBJ1-1
CDR3 protein: CASSLGDTVPNTEAFF
CDR3 DNA: TGTGCCAGCAGCTTAGGGGACACGGTCCCGAACACTGAAGCTTTCTTT

V gene: TRBV2
clone size: once
D gene: TRBD2
J gene: TRBJ2-7
CDR3 protein: CASSQGLAGYEQYF
CDR3 DNA: TGTGCCAGCAGCCAGGGACTAGCGGGCTACGAGCAGTACTTC

V gene: TRBV5-4
clone size: .
D gene: TRBD1
J gene: TRBJ2-7
CDR3 protein: CASSLEGTGGHEQYF
CDR3 DNA: TGTGCCAGCAGCTTGGAAGGGACAGGGGGGCACGAGCAGTACTTC

V gene: TRBV28
clone size: .
D gene: .
J gene: TRBJ1-2
CDR3 protein: CASSEDGFFGYTF
CDR3 DNA: TGTGCCAGCAGTGAGGACGGTTTCTTTGGCTACACCTTC

V gene: TRBV18
clone size: .
D gene: .
J gene: TRBJ2-1
CDR3 protein: CASSPPGVDEQFF
CDR3 DNA: TGTGCCAGCTCTCCGCCGGGTGTTGATGAGCAGTTCTTC

V gene: TRBV7-2
clone size: .
D gene: .
J gene: TRBJ1-3
CDR3 protein: CASSLRGGLGNTIYF
CDR3 DNA: TGTGCCAGCAGCTTAAGGGGGGGGCTCGGAAACACCATATATTTT

V gene: TRBV12-2
clone size: .
D gene: .
J gene: TRBJ2-1
CDR3 protein: CASRIKAGGSSYNEQFF
CDR3 DNA: TGTGCAAGTCGCATTAAAGCGGGAGGAAGCTCCTACAATGAGCAGTTCTTC

V gene: TRBV9
clone size: .
D gene: TRBD1
J gene: TRBJ1-1
CDR3 protein: CASSPGTGGTEAFF
CDR3 DNA: TGTGCCAGCAGCCCTGGGACAGGGGGCACTGAAGCTTTCTTT

V gene: TRBV19
clone size: .
D gene: .
J gene: TRBJ1-2
CDR3 protein: CASSPQGMGNYGYTF
CDR3 DNA: TGTGCCAGTAGTCCTCAGGGGATGGGGAACTATGGCTACACCTTC

V gene: TRBV3-1/TRBV3-2
clone size: .
D gene: .
J gene: TRBJ1-2
CDR3 protein: CASSSNLGGANYGYTF
CDR3 DNA: TGTGCCAGCAGCTCTAACCTCGGCGGCGCTAACTATGGCTACACCTTC

V gene: TRBV5-4
clone size: once
D gene: .
J gene: TRBJ2-5
CDR3 protein: CASSSPSQETQYF
CDR3 DNA: TGTGCCAGCAGCTCCCCCTCACAGGAGACCCAGTACTTC

V gene: TRBV28
clone size: few
D gene: .
J gene: TRBJ2-3
CDR3 protein: CASKDTDTQYF
CDR3 DNA: TGTGCCAGCAAAGACACAGATACGCAGTATTTT

V gene: TRBV10-3
clone size: .
D gene: .
J gene: TRBJ2-7
CDR3 protein: CAISPGLISYEQYF
CDR3 DNA: TGTGCCATCAGCCCGGGACTTATCTCCTACGAGCAGTACTTC

V gene: TRBV15
clone size: .
D gene: .
J gene: TRBJ1-1
CDR3 protein: CATSRVHMNTEAFF
CDR3 DNA: TGTGCCACCAGCAGAGTTCACATGAACACTGAAGCTTTCTTT

V gene: TRBV6-4
clone size: .
D gene: TRBD2
J gene: TRBJ2-3
CDR3 protein: CASSDTLGEGRLYF
CDR3 DNA: TGTGCCAGCAGTGACACACTAGGGGAGGGCCGGCTGTATTTT

V gene: TRBV6-5
clone size: .
D gene: .
J gene: TRBJ1-5
CDR3 protein: CASSYSWGWQPQHF
CDR3 DNA: TGTGCCAGCAGTTACTCGTGGGGCTGGCAGCCCCAGCATTTT

V gene: TRBV9
clone size: .
D gene: TRBD1
J gene: TRBJ1-2
CDR3 protein: CASRKTGGDVYGYTF
CDR3 DNA: TGTGCCAGCAGAAAGACAGGGGGTGACGTCTATGGCTACACCTTC

V gene: TRBV6-2/TRBV6-3
clone size: .
D gene: .
J gene: TRBJ1-1
CDR3 protein: CASSYSMLNTEAFF
CDR3 DNA: TGTGCCAGCAGTTACTCGATGTTGAACACTGAAGCTTTCTTT